Below are 3 T cell receptor beta chains sequenced from a single sample in a study of cytomegalovirus exposure and HLA in healthy donors. Use of 60 Vbeta and 13 Jbeta primers characterized the PCR. Sequencing used immunoSEQ multiplex PCR; TCRdb keeps in-frame clones, though not all of them. The data show 90,000 to 140,000 clones, around 15% seen once. Specimen: PBMCs. Receptors originate from a female donor in good health and CMV-seronegative.

J is TRBJ2-6 and V is TRBV5-4; D not resolved. This CDR3 is built from 14 residues. Germline V gene lookup returns CDR1 SGHNT and CDR2 YYREEE (reference sequence). Deletions cut 4 bases from V and 4 bases from J, with 9 bases between. The CDR3 sequence is CASSPYRGANVLTF. The CDR3 DNA reads TGTGCCAGCAGCCCGTATCGGGGGGCCAACGTCCTGACTTTC.

The chain links TRBV28 to TRBJ2-1; D may be TRBD2 (6 bases). This CDR3 is 17 amino acids long. The ends were cut back, 4 bases at V and 5 bases at J, with 21 bases in the middle. Germline V gene data show CDR1 as MDHEN and CDR2 as SYDVKM. Here the CDR3 reads CASSSPVRGLGNNEQFF. The CDR3 DNA reads TGTGCCAGCAGTTCCCCCGTTCGGGGGTTGGGGAACAATGAGCAGTTCTTC.

This clone came up a few times. The chain is built from TRBV7-9 and TRBJ2-5; possible D gene TRBD1, 6 bases. V was trimmed by 0 bases and J by 5 bases, leaving 10 bases between them. CDR3 length: 14 residues. Germline CDR1 and CDR2: SEHNR and FQNEAQ (reference sequence). CDR3 in amino acids: CASSLATGWETQYF. Written as DNA, the CDR3 is TGTGCCAGCAGCTTAGCCACAGGGTGGGAGACCCAGTACTTC. Drawing the rest from reference TRBV7-9 and TRBJ2-5, the complete variable domain is DTGVSQNPRHKITKRGQNVTFRCDPISEHNRLYWYRQTLGQGPEFLTYFQNEAQLEKSRLLSDRFSAERPKGSFSTLEIQRTEQGDSAMYLCASSLATGWETQYFGPGTRLLVL.